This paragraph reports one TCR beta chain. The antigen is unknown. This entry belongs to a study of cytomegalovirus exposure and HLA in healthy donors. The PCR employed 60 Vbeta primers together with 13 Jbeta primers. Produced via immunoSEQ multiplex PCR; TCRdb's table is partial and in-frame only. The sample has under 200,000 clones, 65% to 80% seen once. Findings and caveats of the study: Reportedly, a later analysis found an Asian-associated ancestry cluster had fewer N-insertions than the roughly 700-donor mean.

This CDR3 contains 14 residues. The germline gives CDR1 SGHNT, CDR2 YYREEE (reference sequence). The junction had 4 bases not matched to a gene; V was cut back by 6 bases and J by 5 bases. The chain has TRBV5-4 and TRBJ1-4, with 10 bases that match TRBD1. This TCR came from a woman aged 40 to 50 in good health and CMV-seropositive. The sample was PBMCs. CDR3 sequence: CASTRDRGNEKLFF. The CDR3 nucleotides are TGTGCCAGCACCAGGGACAGGGGAAATGAAAAACTGTTTTTT.